These 13 T cell receptor beta chains came from one sample sequenced in a study of T cell responses to AZD1222 COVID-19 vaccine. Here immunoSEQ multiplex PCR was the method, and the copy in TCRdb shows in-frame clones only, minus some. Here the sample spans about 79,000 clones, 75% to 85% being singletons. The material was peripheral blood, obtained on day 0 of AZD1222 vaccination. The receptors come from an adult in good health.

The chain is built from TRBV7-8 and TRBJ2-1, with D tentatively TRBD1 (6 bases). CDR1 and CDR2 from the germline V gene are SGHVS and FQNEAQ. This CDR3 is built from 15 residues. V lost 5 bases, J lost 4 bases, and 15 bases lay in between. The CDR3 DNA reads as TGTGCCAGCAGCCTTCAGGGGTCCCTATACAATGAGCAGTTCTTC. It specifies CASSLQGSLYNEQFF.

The CDR3 is CASSLIPGRITF. CDR3 nucleotide sequence: TGTGCCAGCAGTTTAATTCCGGGGCGGATAACCTTC. V gene TRBV12-3 or TRBV12-4 combines with J gene TRBJ1-2, with a possible D match to TRBD1 (5 bases). V was shortened by 2 bases and J by 14 bases, with 15 bases between the two germline ends. The CDR3 runs 12 residues.

The gene calls are TRBV11-2 and TRBJ1-6; D is ambiguous. Per germline, CDR1 SGHAT and CDR2 FQNNGV. CDR3 size: 14 residues. The V gene lost 1 base and the J gene lost 4 bases, with 5 bases spanning the gap. The CDR3 protein is CASSLGQYNSPLHF. In DNA, the CDR3 is TGTGCCAGCAGCTTAGGACAATATAATTCACCCCTCCACTTT.

This sequence joins TRBV2 and TRBJ2-2, with 8 bases identical to TRBD2. Germline trimming cut 8 bases from V and 7 bases from J; bases unmatched to any gene: 15. Germline V gene lookup returns CDR1 SNHLY and CDR2 FYNNEI. There are 16 residues in the CDR3. CDR3 region: CASLKGGLVTSGELFF. The CDR3 coding sequence is TGTGCCAGCCTTAAAGGGGGACTAGTGACAAGCGGGGAGCTGTTTTTT. Using reference TRBV2 and TRBJ2-2 for the parts outside the CDR3, the full variable domain is EPEVTQTPSHQVTQMGQEVILRCVPISNHLYFYWYRQILGQKVEFLVSFYNNEISEKSEIFDDQFSVERPDGSNFTLKIRSTKLEDSAMYFCASLKGGLVTSGELFFGEGSRLTVL.

V gene TRBV11-1 combines with J gene TRBJ1-6; D possibly corresponds to TRBD1 (5 bases). CDR1 is SGHAT and CDR2 is FQDESV in the germline V gene (reference sequence). V shed 8 bases and J shed 14 bases, with 16 bases lying between them. The CDR3 is 12 residues long. CDR3 residues: CASEGRFGSLHF. CDR3 in DNA: TGTGCCAGCGAGGGGCGGTTCGGGTCCCTCCACTTT.

The V and J genes are TRBV3-1 (or the pseudogene TRBV3-2) and TRBJ1-1; no firm D call. Trimming removed 6 bases at V and 1 base at J, with 15 bases between. The CDR3 covers 15 residues. Per germline, CDR1 LGHDT and CDR2 YNNKEL (reference sequence). CDR3 coding DNA: TGTGCCAGCAGTTGGAACACGGCTTCGAACACTGAAGCTTTCTTT. Encoded protein: CASSWNTASNTEAFF.

The chain recombines TRBV7-9 with TRBJ2-2, with D hard to call. The CDR3 sequence is 14 residues long. The germline V and J ends were trimmed by 1 base and 1 base, with 4 bases remaining between them. Germline V gene data show CDR1 as SEHNR and CDR2 as FQNEAQ (reference sequence). The CDR3 bases are TGTGCCAGCAGCTTAGGTATGAACACCGGGGAGCTGTTTTTT. This encodes CASSLGMNTGELFF.

This rearrangement joins TRBV5-1 to TRBJ2-5; TRBD1 agrees at 12 bases. CDR1 and CDR2 (germline): SGHRS, YFSETQ. The CDR3 has 16 residues. The J segment lost 5 bases and the V segment lost 1 base, leaving 6 bases of the junction unmatched. The CDR3 bases are TGCGCCAGCAGCTTGACCGGGACAGGGGGCATGGAGACCCAGTACTTC. Its protein product is CASSLTGTGGMETQYF.

The chain couples TRBV27 to TRBJ2-6; TRBD1 might be the D (6 bases). The CDR3 runs 15 residues. Trimming took off 9 bases at V and 1 base at J, with 13 bases between the two ends. Per the germline V gene, CDR1 is MNHEY and CDR2 is SMNVEV (reference sequence). The CDR3 spells CASGQHGSGANVLTF. The CDR3 region has the DNA TGTGCCAGTGGACAGCATGGTTCTGGGGCCAACGTCCTGACTTTC.

The chain has TRBV30 and TRBJ2-1; 7 nucleotides align to TRBD2. CDR1 is GTSNPN, CDR2 SVGIG, per germline (reference sequence). The CDR3 length is 13 residues. The junction had 7 bases not matched to a gene; V was cut back by 4 bases and J by 7 bases. As DNA, the CDR3 is TGTGCCTGGAAACGGGAGGAACTTAATGAGCAGTTCTTC. As protein: CAWKREELNEQFF.

The chain combines TRBV19 with TRBJ2-1; TRBD1 agrees at 10 bases. The CDR3 has 16 amino acids. Germline V gene sequence: CDR1 LNHDA, CDR2 SQIVND (reference sequence). Trimming cost V 5 bases and J 4 bases; bases outside gene matches: 8. The CDR3 DNA follows: TGTGCCAGTAGTGATTGGCGGGACAGGGGTTACAATGAGCAGTTCTTC. Protein sequence: CASSDWRDRGYNEQFF. Filled out from reference TRBV19 and TRBJ2-1, the complete variable domain reads DGGITQSPKYLFRKEGQNVTLSCEQNLNHDAMYWYRQDPGQGLRLIYYSQIVNDFQKGDIAEGYSVSREKKESFPLTVTSAQKNPTAFYLCASSDWRDRGYNEQFFGPGTRLTVL.

V gene TRBV4-2 combines with J gene TRBJ1-1; maybe TRBD1 (6 bases). This CDR3 contains 15 residues. V was cut by 0 bases and J by 7 bases, with 15 bases left in between. CDR1 is LGHNA, CDR2 YNFKEQ, per germline. The CDR3 region is CASSQEWGAGYEAFF. The CDR3 DNA reads as TGTGCCAGCAGCCAAGAGTGGGGGGCCGGGTATGAAGCTTTCTTT.

This clone came up a few times. The V gene is TRBV7-9, the J gene TRBJ1-4, with a possible D match to TRBD1 (6 bases). The V gene lost 5 bases and the J gene lost 4 bases, with 11 bases spanning the gap. The CDR3 contains 14 residues. The V gene's germline CDR1 is SEHNR and CDR2 FQNEAQ (reference sequence). CDR3 sequence: CASSPTGSNEKLFF. Here the CDR3 DNA reads TGTGCCAGCAGCCCGACAGGCAGTAATGAAAAACTGTTTTTT.